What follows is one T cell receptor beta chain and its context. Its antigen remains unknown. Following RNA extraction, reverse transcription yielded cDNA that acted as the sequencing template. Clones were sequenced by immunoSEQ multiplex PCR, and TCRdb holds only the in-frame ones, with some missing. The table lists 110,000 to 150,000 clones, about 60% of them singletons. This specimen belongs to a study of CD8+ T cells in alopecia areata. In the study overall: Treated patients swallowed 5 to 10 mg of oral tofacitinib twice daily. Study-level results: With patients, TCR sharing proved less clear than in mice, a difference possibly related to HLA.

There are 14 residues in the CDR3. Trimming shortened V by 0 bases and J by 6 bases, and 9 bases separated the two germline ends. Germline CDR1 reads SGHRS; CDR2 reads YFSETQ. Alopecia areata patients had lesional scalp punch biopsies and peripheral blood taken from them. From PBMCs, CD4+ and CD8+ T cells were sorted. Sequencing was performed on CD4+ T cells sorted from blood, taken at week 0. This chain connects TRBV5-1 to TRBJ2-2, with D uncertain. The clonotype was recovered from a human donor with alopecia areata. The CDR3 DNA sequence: TGCGCCAGCAGCTTGGTACTGGGTGCCGGGGAGCTGTTTTTT. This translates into CASSLVLGAGELFF. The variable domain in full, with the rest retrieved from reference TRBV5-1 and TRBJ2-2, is KAGVTQTPRYLIKTRGQQVTLSCSPISGHRSVSWYQQTPGQGLQFLFEYFSETQRNKGNFPGRFSGRQFSNSRSEMNVSTLELGDSALYLCASSLVLGAGELFFGEGSRLTVL.